Below are 5 T cell receptor beta chains sequenced from a single sample in a study of shared clonotypes between healthy human individuals. Sequenced by immunoSEQ multiplex PCR; TCRdb stores in-frame clones only, minus some. The sample has about 640,000 clones; 55% to 75% are singletons. Sample: memory CD4+ T cells sorted from blood. Noted subset: CD45RA-negative fraction. The receptor source for this set is a woman aged 25 to 39 in good health.

The CDR3 region has the DNA TGTGCCACCAGCACCGAGGTGGGAACTGAAGCTTTCTTT. This translates into CATSTEVGTEAFF. The chain has TRBV15 and TRBJ1-1; D is uncertain. Germline values: CDR1 LNHNV, CDR2 YYDKDF (reference sequence). V was cut by 4 bases and J by 5 bases, with 11 bases left in between. The CDR3 is 13 amino acids.

This chain links TRBV11-2 with TRBJ2-3, with 7 bases matching TRBD2. Germline trimming cut 6 bases from V and 2 bases from J; bases unmatched to any gene: 11. From germline, CDR1 is SGHAT and CDR2 FQNNGV. This CDR3 has 16 residues. This chain's CDR3 is CASSSLRAGDTDTQYF. The CDR3 DNA follows: TGTGCCAGCAGTTCACTACGGGCGGGGGACACAGATACGCAGTATTTT.

The rearrangement uses TRBV6-6 and TRBJ1-2; the D gene is possibly TRBD1 (5 bases). Trimming pared 6 bases from V and 0 bases from J, leaving 14 bases between. The germline V gene has CDR1 MNHNY and CDR2 SVGAGI (reference sequence). The CDR3 spans 15 residues. CDR3 amino acids: CASRSGTAANYGYTF. CDR3 sequence (DNA): TGTGCCAGCAGGTCCGGGACGGCAGCTAACTATGGCTACACCTTC.

This clone was found a few times. The chain uses TRBV18 and TRBJ1-1; no firm D call. With 5 bases removed from V and 4 bases from J, the gap between germline ends came to 14 bases. Germline loops: CDR1 KGHSH, CDR2 LQKENI. This CDR3 spans 14 amino acids. CDR3: CASSTYPLSTEAFF. For the CDR3, the DNA is TGTGCCAGCTCAACTTACCCCCTGAGCACTGAAGCTTTCTTT.

In this sample, this clone turned up many times. V is TRBV7-2 and J is TRBJ1-1, with 10 bases that match TRBD1. The V gene end was trimmed by 5 bases and the J gene end by 1 base; junction bases not matched to a gene: 1. Looked up from germline, CDR1 is SGHTA and CDR2 is FQGNSA. CDR3 length equals 14 residues. Here the CDR3 DNA reads TGTGCCAGCAGCGGGGACAGGGGGAACACTGAAGCTTTCTTT. This sequence encodes CASSGDRGNTEAFF.